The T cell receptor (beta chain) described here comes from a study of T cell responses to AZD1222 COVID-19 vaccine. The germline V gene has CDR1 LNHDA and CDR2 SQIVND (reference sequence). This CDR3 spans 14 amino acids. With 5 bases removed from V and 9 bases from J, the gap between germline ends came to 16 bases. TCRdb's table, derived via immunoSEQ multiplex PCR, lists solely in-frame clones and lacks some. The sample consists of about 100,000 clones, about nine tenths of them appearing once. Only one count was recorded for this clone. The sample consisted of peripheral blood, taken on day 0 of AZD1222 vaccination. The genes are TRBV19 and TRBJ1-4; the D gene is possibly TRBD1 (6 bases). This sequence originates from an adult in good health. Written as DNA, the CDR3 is TGTGCCAGTAGTGGAGACAGGATTGGTCAAAAACTGTTTTTT. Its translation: CASSGDRIGQKLFF. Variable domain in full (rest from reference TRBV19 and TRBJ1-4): DGGITQSPKYLFRKEGQNVTLSCEQNLNHDAMYWYRQDPGQGLRLIYYSQIVNDFQKGDIAEGYSVSREKKESFPLTVTSAQKNPTAFYLCASSGDRIGQKLFFGSGTQLSVL.